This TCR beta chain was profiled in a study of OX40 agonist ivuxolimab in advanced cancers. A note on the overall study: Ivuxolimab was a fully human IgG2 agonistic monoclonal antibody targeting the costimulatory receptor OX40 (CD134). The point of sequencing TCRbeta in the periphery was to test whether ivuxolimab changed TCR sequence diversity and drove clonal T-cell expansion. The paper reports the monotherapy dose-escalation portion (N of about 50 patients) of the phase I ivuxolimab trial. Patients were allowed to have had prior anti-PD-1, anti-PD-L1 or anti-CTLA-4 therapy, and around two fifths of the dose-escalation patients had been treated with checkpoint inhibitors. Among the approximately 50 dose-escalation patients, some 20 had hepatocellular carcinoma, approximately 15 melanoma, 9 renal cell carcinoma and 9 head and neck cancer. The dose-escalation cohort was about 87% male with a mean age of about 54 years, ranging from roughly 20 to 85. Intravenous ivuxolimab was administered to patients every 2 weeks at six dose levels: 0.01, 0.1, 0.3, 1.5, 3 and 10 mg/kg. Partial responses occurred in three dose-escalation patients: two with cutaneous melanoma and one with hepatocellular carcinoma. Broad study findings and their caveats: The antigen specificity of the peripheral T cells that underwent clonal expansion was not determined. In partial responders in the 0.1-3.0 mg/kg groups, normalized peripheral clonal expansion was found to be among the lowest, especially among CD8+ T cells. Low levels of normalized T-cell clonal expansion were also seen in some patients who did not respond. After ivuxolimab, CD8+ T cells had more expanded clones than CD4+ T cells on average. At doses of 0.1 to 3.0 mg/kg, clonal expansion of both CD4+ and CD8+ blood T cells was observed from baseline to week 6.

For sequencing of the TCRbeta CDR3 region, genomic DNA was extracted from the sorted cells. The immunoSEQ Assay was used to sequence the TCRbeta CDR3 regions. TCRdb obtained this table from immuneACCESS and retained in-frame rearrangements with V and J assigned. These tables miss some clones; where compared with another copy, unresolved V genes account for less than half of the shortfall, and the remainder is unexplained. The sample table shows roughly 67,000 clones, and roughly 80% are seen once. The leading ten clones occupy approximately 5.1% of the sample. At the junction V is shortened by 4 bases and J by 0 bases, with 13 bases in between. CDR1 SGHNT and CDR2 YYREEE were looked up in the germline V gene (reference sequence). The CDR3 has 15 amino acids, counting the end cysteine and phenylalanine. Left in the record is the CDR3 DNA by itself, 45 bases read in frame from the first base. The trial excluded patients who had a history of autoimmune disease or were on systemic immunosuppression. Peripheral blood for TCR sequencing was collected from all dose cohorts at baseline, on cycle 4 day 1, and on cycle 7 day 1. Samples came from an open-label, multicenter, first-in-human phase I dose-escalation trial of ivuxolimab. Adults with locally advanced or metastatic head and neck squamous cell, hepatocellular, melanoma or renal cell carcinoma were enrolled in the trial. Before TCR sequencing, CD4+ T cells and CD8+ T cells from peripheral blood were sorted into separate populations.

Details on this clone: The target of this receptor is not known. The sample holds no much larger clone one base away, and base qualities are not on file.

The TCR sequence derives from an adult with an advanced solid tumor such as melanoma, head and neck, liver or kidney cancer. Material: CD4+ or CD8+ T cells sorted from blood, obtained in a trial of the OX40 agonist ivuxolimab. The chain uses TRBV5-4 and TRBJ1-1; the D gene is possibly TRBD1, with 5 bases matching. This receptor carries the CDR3 CASSTGRTMNTEAFF. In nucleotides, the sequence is TGTGCCAGCAGCACAGGACGGACCATGAACACTGAAGCTTTCTTT.